The sequence of this TCR beta chain was determined in a study of vaccination and CD4 T cells after COVID-19. Looking at the study overall: The convalescent group had six males, four females, seven Caucasians, two Asians, one multiracial.

In the case of this clonotype: Its matching antigen is unknown.

Points from the study as a whole: Detection of a median around 84% of reactive clones in convalescent patients was confined to the period after vaccination. In convalescent patients, 304 of 307 vaccine-specific clones were spike mono-reactive.

Treatment of the sample: approximately nine-day PBMC culture with coronavirus spike peptide pools or control peptides (ViraFEST assay). V was cut by 5 bases and J by 2 bases, with 10 bases left in between. The germline V gene has CDR1 LNHDA and CDR2 SQIVND (reference sequence). The CDR3 is 13 amino acids. Oncomine TCR Beta short-read sequencing was applied to DNA from cultured CD4+ T cells. TCRdb passed the PCR reads through MiXCR, listing each CDR3 protein once. The profile covers some 17,000 distinct CDR3 sequences, with 65% to 80% appearing a single time and 15% to 20% taken by the ten largest. The V and J genes are TRBV19 and TRBJ2-7; D possibly corresponds to TRBD1 (6 bases). This sequence was found in a human donor who had recovered from COVID-19. The specimen sequenced was CD4+ T cells from blood, cultured in vitro. The CDR3 region is CASSPGQTYEQYF. The CDR3 DNA reads as TGTGCCAGTAGTCCCGGACAGACCTACGAGCAGTACTTC.